A single sample is the source of the 12 T cell receptor beta chains below, sequenced in a study of identical twins. TCRdb re-called the 5' RACE reads with MiXCR, one entry per CDR3 protein. The table records 690,000 or so distinct CDR3 sequences, 8.5% to 9.5% of them present only once. These data were also filed under a second study, of yellow fever vaccine responses in identical twins.

Sequenced: PBMCs. Receptors were obtained from a woman aged 18-29 years in good health.

The sample holds a few counts of this clonotype. The chain carries TRBV15 and TRBJ2-7; a possible D gene is TRBD2 (5 bases). Germline values: CDR1 LNHNV, CDR2 YYDKDF (reference sequence). Trimming removed 0 bases at V and 0 bases at J, with 6 bases between. CDR3 length: 14 amino acids. Written as DNA, the CDR3 is TGTGCCACCAGCAGAGAACGGGGCTCCTACGAGCAGTACTTC. It encodes CATSRERGSYEQYF.

This clonotype was detected only a few times. The gene calls are TRBV3-1 and TRBJ2-5, with 8 positions matching TRBD2. The germline gives CDR1 LGHDT, CDR2 YNNKEL (reference sequence). Losses at the gene ends were 0 bases for V and 4 bases for J; bases not matched to a gene: 4. This CDR3 comprises 15 residues. The DNA for the CDR3 is TGTGCCAGCAGCCAAGATTCGGCGGGAGGAGAGACCCAGTACTTC. Amino acid sequence: CASSQDSAGGETQYF.

This clonotype was seen many times. DNA of the CDR3: TGTGCCAGCAGCCTCCGAATACAGGGGGGAACTGAAGCTTTCTTT. As protein: CASSLRIQGGTEAFF. The rearrangement joins TRBV5-6 to TRBJ1-1; 8 bases fit TRBD1. This CDR3 has 15 residues. After removal of 4 bases from V and 5 bases from J, the junction contained 10 bases not matched to a gene. Germline V gene data show CDR1 as SGHDT and CDR2 as YYEEEE.

The chain uses TRBV6-2 or TRBV6-3 and TRBJ2-2; TRBD2 aligns across 9 bases. With 0 bases clipped from V and 3 bases from J, the junction kept 8 bases outside the gene matches. The CDR3 length is 18 residues. CDR1 and CDR2 from the germline V gene are MNHEY and SVGEGT. CDR3 residues: CASSYSRVAGADTGELFF. CDR3 nucleotide sequence: TGTGCCAGCAGTTACTCGAGAGTAGCGGGAGCGGACACCGGGGAGCTGTTTTTT.

CDR3 region: CASSQAMGKSETQYF. CDR3 bases: TGCGCCAGCAGCCAAGCGATGGGAAAGTCGGAGACCCAGTACTTC. The chain recombines TRBV4-3 with TRBJ2-5; D gene uncertain. CDR1 is LGHNA and CDR2 is YSLEER in the germline V gene. V was cut by 1 base and J by 5 bases, with 14 bases left in between. The CDR3 covers 15 residues.

This chain links TRBV13 with TRBJ2-1; 7 bases fit TRBD1. The CDR3 has 20 residues. V shed 5 bases, J shed 2 bases, and the junction held 21 bases outside the gene matches. The germline gives CDR1 PRHDT, CDR2 FYEKMQ (reference sequence). The CDR3 region is CASSSNDRAGGSGPYNEQFF. The CDR3 region has the DNA TGTGCCAGCAGCAGTAACGACAGGGCTGGTGGTTCTGGCCCCTACAATGAGCAGTTCTTC.

This clonotype has at least ten counts. The chain is built from TRBV7-9 and TRBJ1-1, with TRBD1 matching over 11 bases. The CDR3 spans 14 residues. The V gene end was trimmed by 5 bases and the J gene end by 8 bases; junction bases not matched to a gene: 7. CDR1 SEHNR and CDR2 FQNEAQ come from the germline V gene (reference sequence). The CDR3 bases are TGTGCCAGCAGCCCGGGACAGGGGGTCTGGGAAGCTTTCTTT. This translates into CASSPGQGVWEAFF. Supplemented by reference TRBV7-9 and TRBJ1-1, the full variable domain reads DTGVSQNPRHKITKRGQNVTFRCDPISEHNRLYWYRQTLGQGPEFLTYFQNEAQLEKSRLLSDRFSAERPKGSFSTLEIQRTEQGDSAMYLCASSPGQGVWEAFFGQGTRLTVV.

This clonotype was observed at least ten times. The chain employs TRBV29-1 and TRBJ2-1; 9 bases fit TRBD1. Trimming removed 5 bases from V and 9 bases from J; junction bases left unmatched: 20. In germline, CDR1 is SQVTM, CDR2 ANQGSEA. This CDR3 spans 17 amino acids. The CDR3 region has the DNA TGCAGCGTTCTTCCCGGCCTCCGGGACAGGGATACAACTGAGCAGTTCTTC. It codes for CSVLPGLRDRDTTEQFF.

The chain joins TRBV4-3 to TRBJ2-2; TRBD2 is a possible D gene (5 bases). The germline CDR1 and CDR2 sequences are LGHNA and YSLEER. V lost 1 base and J 5 bases, leaving 8 bases between the germline ends. The CDR3 consists of 14 residues. CDR3 nucleotide sequence: TGCGCCAGCAGCCAAGGGTCGGGAACCGGGGAGCTGTTTTTT. Its translation: CASSQGSGTGELFF.

This clonotype has a count of ten or more. The chain is built from TRBV5-1 and TRBJ2-2; 7 bases align to TRBD2. Per germline, CDR1 SGHRS and CDR2 YFSETQ. CDR3 size: 15 residues. V lost 1 base, J lost 6 bases, and 6 bases stayed unmatched. The CDR3 sequence: CASSLRAGSPGELFF. The DNA for the CDR3 is TGCGCCAGCAGCTTGAGAGCGGGATCCCCCGGGGAGCTGTTTTTT.

This clonotype was observed a handful of times. The J gene is TRBJ2-3, the V gene TRBV6-5; 9 bases agree with TRBD1. The CDR3 is 17 residues long. Germline V gene sequence: CDR1 MNHEY, CDR2 SVGAGI. The trim removed 0 bases at V and 4 bases at J, leaving 8 bases unmatched. DNA of the CDR3: TGTGCCAGCAGTTACTCGTGGGACAGGGATGGAGCAGATACGCAGTATTTT. It codes for CASSYSWDRDGADTQYF.

There are many counts of this clonotype. This chain connects TRBV5-6 to TRBJ2-6, with a weak D call TRBD1 (6 bases). V lost 4 bases to trimming and J lost 1 base, with 9 bases between them. This CDR3 contains 15 residues. Germline CDR1 reads SGHDT; CDR2 reads YYEEEE. The CDR3 nucleotides read TGTGCCAGCAGCCGAACAGGGTCTGGGGCCAACGTCCTGACTTTC. Translated, it gives CASSRTGSGANVLTF.